The sequence of this TCR beta chain was determined in a study of blood T cell repertoires in COVID-19 (dated by TCRdb to about 2020). About the study as a whole: The collaborator samples originated in the United States, Italy and Spain and spanned the acute and convalescent phases of COVID-19. The prospective study material was composed of cDNA or gDNA derived from T cells, B-cell-depleted T cells, or PBMCs. The dataset comprised deeply sampled blood TCRbeta repertoires from subjects exposed to, actively infected with, or recovered from COVID-19. A freely available public database, intended as a resource for researchers studying the immune response to SARS-CoV-2, is where the repertoires were released. The samples were drawn from the first 160 participants of the ongoing ImmuneRACE study and from 1,254 subjects provided by 6 global collaborators. Sample metadata almost always included a de-identified subject ID, COVID-19 status, age in years and sex. Where HLA class I and class II types were available, the types were taken from metadata supplied by the sample provider, not from assay-based typing.

TCRbeta CDR3 regions were amplified from genomic DNA by means of the immunoSEQ Assay, a bias-controlled multiplex PCR. The source study handled its data this way. Nucleated cell counts per sample were estimated from amplification of reference gene primers within the assay. Sequence reads were collapsed and filtered to measure the absolute abundance of every unique TCRbeta CDR3 rearrangement. Productive Simpson clonality was computed per sample as the square root of Simpson's diversity index over productive rearrangements. TCRdb carries this immuneACCESS record with in-frame sequences only. Its versions omit some clonotypes, under half of them owing to an unresolved V gene in the studies checked, with the rest unexplained. V and J calls and clone size are copied from that table; D and trimming were computed from the DNA. The sample table shows 150,000 to 200,000 clones, and roughly 90% are seen once. Less than 8.5% of the sample belongs to the ten largest clones.

Note on this clone: This receptor's antigen is unknown. Nothing much larger sits one base from this clone, and base qualities are not available.

Participants in the prospective study were enrolled through a virtual design, were aged about 18 to 90 years, and lived in fewer than 30 United States geographic areas. Cohort assignment in the prospective study relied on participant-reported clinical history from a screening survey and a study questionnaire. ImmuneRACE Cohort 3 recovered participants were defined by two consecutive negative NP/OP PCR tests, healthcare professional clearance, or symptom resolution. Mobile phlebotomists in the prospective study collected whole blood, serum and a nasopharyngeal or oropharyngeal swab from every participant. Participants in the prospective study had the option to provide additional blood draws and questionnaires over an approximately two-month period. Blood samples from the prospective study were shipped frozen or at room temperature prior to DNA extraction. CDR1 and CDR2, looked up from the germline V gene (reference sequence), are LGHDT and YNNKEL. At the junction V is shortened by 1 base and J by 10 bases, with 8 bases in between. Its CDR3 holds 13 amino acids, cysteine through phenylalanine. Just the 39-base CDR3 DNA is kept, in frame starting at base 1.

Study-wide findings and limitations: The amount of clinical and demographic metadata varied by source and participant and was provided uncurated.

Sequencing was done on a sample of PBMCs or T cells enriched from blood (not recorded which). The origin of this receptor is a woman between 50 and 59 years old who had recovered from COVID-19. The sequence is built from TRBV3-1 (or the pseudogene TRBV3-2) and TRBJ1-6, with the identity of the D gene unclear. In nucleotides, the sequence is TGTGCCAGCAGCCAAGGTCTCACATCACCCCTCCACTTT. Its protein reads: CASSQGLTSPLHF.